The 31 T cell receptor beta chains below were found in one sample sequenced in a study of T cells in Graves' hyperthyroidism and ophthalmopathy. Amplification of TCR beta CDR3 regions was performed using RNA transcripts as template. When the TCR CDR3 underwent first-round RT-PCR, the HTBI primer set was used. Each CDR3 protein gets one entry after TCRdb re-called the multiplex PCR reads with MiXCR. The sample includes 500,000 or so distinct CDR3 sequences, roughly 15% of them seen just once. Material: blood. These receptors were collected from a woman in her twenties or thirties with Graves' ophthalmopathy.

The V call is TRBV5-1, the J call TRBJ2-2; 9 bases align to TRBD1. CDR3 length equals 15 residues. J lost 4 bases, V lost 7 bases, and 8 bases had no gene match. From germline, CDR1 is SGHRS and CDR2 YFSETQ. The CDR3: CASSQGASGTGELFF. The DNA for the CDR3 is TGCGCCAGCTCACAGGGGGCGTCGGGCACCGGGGAGCTGTTTTTT. The full variable domain, with the rest looked up from reference TRBV5-1 and TRBJ2-2, is KAGVTQTPRYLIKTRGQQVTLSCSPISGHRSVSWYQQTPGQGLQFLFEYFSETQRNKGNFPGRFSGRQFSNSRSEMNVSTLELGDSALYLCASSQGASGTGELFFGEGSRLTVL.

Points on this clonotype: The germline gene is not matched at one end of the junction; a read error may be the cause. V gene TRBV7-8 combines with J gene TRBJ2-1; D gene ambiguous. Germline V lookup: CDR1 SGHVS, CDR2 FQNEAQ. The CDR3 has 11 residues. DNA for the CDR3: TGTGCCAGCAGCCCTCTTCATGAGCAGCTCTTC. Translated: CASSPLHEQLF. The variable domain in full, completed from reference TRBV7-8 and TRBJ2-1, reads GAGVSQSPRYKVAKRGQDVALRCDPISGHVSLFWYQQALGQGPEFLTYFQNEAQLDKSGLPSDRFFAERPEGSVSTLKIQRTQQEDSAVYLCASSPLHEQLFGPGTRLTVL.

The chain combines TRBV19 with TRBJ1-1; no clear D. The CDR3 sequence is 16 residues long. The ends were cut back, 5 bases at V and 0 bases at J, with 16 bases in the middle. The germline CDR1 and CDR2 sequences are LNHDA and SQIVND (reference sequence). For the CDR3, the DNA is TGTGCCAGTAGTGGTTCTTACATCTCCATGAACACTGAAGCTTTCTTT. This gives the protein CASSGSYISMNTEAFF.

The rearrangement joins TRBV7-9 to TRBJ2-5, with TRBD1 as a possible D gene (6 bases). Looked up from germline, CDR1 is SEHNR and CDR2 is FQNEAQ (reference sequence). The CDR3 consists of 16 residues. V was cut by 3 bases and J by 0 bases, with 14 bases left in between. The CDR3 loop reads CASSFPGEMDQETQYF. The CDR3 DNA is TGTGCCAGCAGCTTCCCAGGGGAGATGGACCAAGAGACCCAGTACTTC.

The genes are TRBV15 and TRBJ2-3; D unresolved. Germline-derived CDR1 and CDR2 are LNHNV and YYDKDF (reference sequence). Trimming left V 6 bases short and J 3 bases short, with 13 bases between. This CDR3 contains 14 residues. CDR3 region: CATRLIVGTDTQYF. The CDR3 DNA follows: TGTGCCACCAGGTTAATAGTTGGGACAGATACGCAGTATTTT.

As concerns this clonotype: One junction end disagrees with the germline gene, perhaps due to a read error. The chain links TRBV7-9 to TRBJ2-1; 7 positions match TRBD1. The CDR3 is 17 amino acids. Germline V gene data show CDR1 as SEHNR and CDR2 as FQNEAQ (reference sequence). The CDR3 loop is CASSLRTGVSSHNEQFF. The CDR3 nucleotides are TGTGCCAGCAGCTTAAGGACAGGCGTCAGCTCCCACAATGAGCAGTTCTTC.

This clonotype was recorded a few times. The V and J genes are TRBV20-1 and TRBJ2-2; D might be TRBD1 (5 bases). This CDR3 has 13 residues. Germline V lookup: CDR1 DFQATT, CDR2 SNEGSKA (reference sequence). Deletions cut 1 base from V and 8 bases from J, with 11 bases between. DNA for the CDR3: TGCAGTGCTAGAGTGCAGGGTGATGGGGAGCTGTTTTTT. This gives the protein CSARVQGDGELFF.

This clonotype was detected only a few times. This chain connects TRBV30 to TRBJ1-1; weak D call: TRBD1 (5 bases). Germline loops: CDR1 GTSNPN, CDR2 SVGIG (reference sequence). V was trimmed by 4 bases and J by 8 bases, leaving 14 bases between them. CDR3 length equals 12 residues. The CDR3 loop is CAWTRGLGEAFF. DNA for the CDR3: TGTGCCTGGACTAGGGGCCTGGGGGAAGCTTTCTTT.

V usage is TRBV30 and J usage is TRBJ2-3; D may be TRBD1 or TRBD2 (5 bases each). Trimming took off 0 bases at V and 0 bases at J, with 19 bases between the two ends. The CDR3 extends over 18 amino acids. Germline CDR1 and CDR2: GTSNPN and SVGIG (reference sequence). The CDR3 reads CAWSVPKGTAWSTDTQYF. Written as DNA, the CDR3 is TGTGCCTGGAGTGTACCTAAGGGGACCGCCTGGAGCACAGATACGCAGTATTTT. The variable domain in full, completed from reference TRBV30 and TRBJ2-3, reads SQTIHQWPATLVQPVGSPLSLECTVEGTSNPNLYWYRQAAGRGLQLLFYSVGIGQISSEVPQNLSASRPQDRQFILSSKKLLLSDSGFYLCAWSVPKGTAWSTDTQYFGPGTRLTVL.

This clonotype has at least ten counts. The chain couples TRBV27 to TRBJ2-1; 12 bases are a match to TRBD2. Germline assignment: CDR1 MNHEY and CDR2 SMNVEV (reference sequence). V lost 7 bases, J lost 10 bases, and 11 bases stayed unmatched. CDR3 length: 15 residues. Here the CDR3 DNA reads TGTGCCAGCATTCCGCGGACTAGCGGGATGAGAGAGCAGTTCTTC. This gives the protein CASIPRTSGMREQFF.

The chain uses TRBV4-2 and TRBJ2-5, with 16 bases lining up with TRBD2. Losses at the gene ends were 3 bases for V and 5 bases for J; bases not matched to a gene: 6. This CDR3 comprises 17 residues. Germline V gene data show CDR1 as LGHNA and CDR2 as YNFKEQ. The CDR3 here is CASSQGTSGRDAETQYF. Here the CDR3 DNA reads TGTGCCAGCAGCCAGGGGACTAGCGGGAGGGATGCGGAGACCCAGTACTTC.

This clonotype came up many times. The rearrangement uses TRBV18 and TRBJ1-5, with TRBD1 identical over 9 bases. CDR3 size: 15 residues. CDR1 KGHSH and CDR2 LQKENI come from the germline V gene. The V and J ends lost 4 bases and 3 bases, in that order; junction bases with no gene match: 4. CDR3 sequence: CASSQGQGVNQPQHF. The CDR3 region has the DNA TGTGCCAGCTCACAGGGACAGGGCGTCAATCAGCCCCAGCATTTT.

This clonotype was counted ten times or more. The V call is TRBV11-1, the J call TRBJ1-1; no firm D call. Trimming removed 5 bases at V and 1 base at J, with 11 bases between. The CDR3 length is 14 residues. Per the germline V gene, CDR1 is SGHAT and CDR2 is FQDESV (reference sequence). The CDR3 loop reads CASSTNAWNTEAFF. The CDR3 DNA sequence: TGTGCCAGCAGCACCAACGCGTGGAACACTGAAGCTTTCTTT.

In its sample, this clonotype was seen many times. V usage is TRBV30 and J usage is TRBJ2-6, with TRBD1 matching 9 bases. The CDR3 has 17 residues. The germline V gene encodes CDR1 GTSNPN and CDR2 SVGIG (reference sequence). The ends lost 4 bases at V and 5 bases at J; junction bases unmatched: 12. The CDR3 reads CAWTRKDRGGRANVLTF. CDR3 DNA sequence: TGTGCCTGGACCCGAAAGGACAGGGGCGGTAGGGCCAACGTCCTGACTTTC.

The table lists this clonotype with many counts. The chain combines TRBV28 with TRBJ2-5; 7 bases agree with TRBD1. CDR1 and CDR2 (germline): MDHEN, SYDVKM. The CDR3 runs to 14 residues. Losses at the gene ends were 4 bases for V and 5 bases for J; bases not matched to a gene: 7. The CDR3 bases are TGTGCCAGCAGTTCCCACAGGGGACGGGAGACCCAGTACTTC. Amino acids: CASSSHRGRETQYF.

In its sample, this clonotype was seen a few times. Just one base apart from a much larger clone, this may be a read error. V is TRBV2 and J is TRBJ1-1, with 7 bases aligning to TRBD1. The V segment lost 2 bases and the J segment 10 bases; nucleotides outside the gene matches: 10. The CDR3 has 14 amino acids. Germline V gene sequence: CDR1 SNHLY, CDR2 FYNNEI. CDR3 coding DNA: TGTGCCAGCAGTGAACCCCCAGGGGGACCTGGAGCTTTCTTT. It encodes CASSEPPGGPGAFF.

This rearrangement joins TRBV9 to TRBJ1-1; D might be TRBD1 (5 bases). Germline V CDR1 and CDR2: SGDLS, YYNGEE. The germline V and J ends were trimmed by 3 bases and 5 bases, with 17 bases remaining between them. CDR3 length: 15 residues. CDR3 loop: CASSAVQGIGTEAFF. DNA for the CDR3: TGTGCCAGCAGCGCTGTGCAGGGTATCGGGACTGAAGCTTTCTTT.

This clonotype was detected only a few times. The rearrangement uses TRBV6-1 and TRBJ2-4, with D possibly matching TRBD1 (6 bases). The CDR3 extends over 17 amino acids. V lost 5 bases and J 0 bases, leaving 17 bases between the germline ends. Per germline, CDR1 MNHNS and CDR2 SASEGT. CDR3 nucleotide sequence: TGTGCCAGCAGTCGAACGGTGGGGACACTAGCCAAAAACATTCAGTACTTC. This gives the protein CASSRTVGTLAKNIQYF.

This clonotype was seen at least ten times. The chain employs TRBV20-1 and TRBJ2-2; 8 nucleotides align to TRBD2. Trimming removed 3 bases from V and 6 bases from J; junction bases left unmatched: 6. Germline loops: CDR1 DFQATT, CDR2 SNEGSKA (reference sequence). The CDR3 has 14 amino acids. In DNA, the CDR3 is TGCAGTGCTAGTAGGACTAGCCGGCCCGGGGAGCTGTTTTTT. Translating gives CSASRTSRPGELFF.

In this sample, this clonotype turned up many times. This chain joins TRBV20-1 and TRBJ2-2; D possibly corresponds to TRBD2 (6 bases). The CDR3 loop spans 17 amino acids. The germline V and J ends were trimmed by 2 bases and 7 bases, with 23 bases remaining between them. CDR1 DFQATT and CDR2 SNEGSKA come from the germline V gene (reference sequence). For the CDR3, the DNA is TGCAGTGCTAGAATTACTAGCCTCCCCTTGTCGGGCGGGGAGCTGTTTTTT. Its protein product is CSARITSLPLSGGELFF.

At least ten counts were recorded for this clonotype. This rearrangement joins TRBV3-1 to TRBJ2-5; TRBD1 matches 8 bases. Germline V lookup: CDR1 LGHDT, CDR2 YNNKEL (reference sequence). The CDR3 has 18 residues. The J segment lost 0 bases and the V segment lost 7 bases, leaving 16 bases of the junction unmatched. This CDR3 is CASTLTIPTGANQETQYF. CDR3 bases: TGTGCCAGCACCCTCACTATCCCGACAGGGGCGAACCAAGAGACCCAGTACTTC.

V usage is TRBV5-6 and J usage is TRBJ2-1; a weak D match, TRBD2 (6 bases). Germline CDR1 is SGHDT and CDR2 is YYEEEE. Trimming stripped 0 bases from V and 1 base from J, with 11 bases between. CDR3 length: 16 residues. This CDR3 is CASSLGRGNSYNEQFF. CDR3 DNA: TGTGCCAGCAGCTTGGGGCGGGGTAATTCCTACAATGAGCAGTTCTTC.

This clonotype was recorded at least ten times. The chain has TRBV3-1 and TRBJ1-1; D is unresolved. CDR3 length equals 14 residues. Looked up from germline, CDR1 is LGHDT and CDR2 is YNNKEL (reference sequence). Trimming removed 2 bases from V and 0 bases from J, with 7 bases in between. The CDR3 bases are TGTGCCAGCAGCCAAAGGTCAATGAACACTGAAGCTTTCTTT. Translation: CASSQRSMNTEAFF.

The rearrangement uses TRBV11-1 and TRBJ2-2, with 10 nucleotides matching TRBD2. The CDR3 has 17 amino acids. The V gene's germline CDR1 is SGHAT and CDR2 FQDESV (reference sequence). The V segment lost 0 bases and the J segment 4 bases; nucleotides outside the gene matches: 5. The CDR3 nucleotides read TGTGCCAGCAGCTTAGCCGGGACTAGCGCCTTCACCGGGGAGCTGTTTTTT. Translation: CASSLAGTSAFTGELFF.

The chain joins TRBV7-9 to TRBJ2-1, with TRBD2 matching over 11 bases. V trimming: 5 bases; J trimming: 5 bases; junction bases outside the gene matches: 5. CDR3 length equals 15 residues. Germline V gives CDR1 SEHNR, CDR2 FQNEAQ (reference sequence). The CDR3 sequence: CASSPRLAGNNEQFF. Here the CDR3 DNA reads TGTGCCAGCAGCCCCCGACTAGCGGGGAACAATGAGCAGTTCTTC.

A few counts support this clonotype. This sequence joins TRBV2 and TRBJ1-2; 8 nucleotides line up with TRBD1. CDR1 and CDR2 (germline): SNHLY, FYNNEI. This CDR3 is built from 17 residues. After removal of 3 bases from V and 2 bases from J, the junction contained 11 bases not matched to a gene. CDR3 residues: CASSEGRDRIKNYGYTF. As DNA, the CDR3 is TGTGCCAGCAGTGAGGGGAGGGACAGGATAAAGAACTATGGCTACACCTTC. The whole variable domain, remainder taken from reference TRBV2 and TRBJ1-2, is EPEVTQTPSHQVTQMGQEVILRCVPISNHLYFYWYRQILGQKVEFLVSFYNNEISEKSEIFDDQFSVERPDGSNFTLKIRSTKLEDSAMYFCASSEGRDRIKNYGYTFGSGTRLTVV.

This clonotype came up a few times. This sequence joins TRBV7-9 and TRBJ1-1; the match to TRBD1 covers 8 bases. With V trimmed by 1 base and J by 3 bases, 13 bases remained unmatched. The CDR3 covers 18 residues. Germline V CDR1 and CDR2: SEHNR, FQNEAQ (reference sequence). The CDR3 nucleotides read TGTGCCAGCAGCTTAGGTACAGGGGGTAGAGAAGGATACACTGAAGCTTTCTTT. Translating it yields CASSLGTGGREGYTEAFF.

This clonotype was picked up many times. This chain links TRBV2 with TRBJ1-1; no clear D. In germline, CDR1 is SNHLY, CDR2 FYNNEI. CDR3 length: 14 residues. The germline V and J ends were trimmed by 3 bases and 1 base, with 9 bases remaining between them. CDR3 region: CASSDTGRNTEAFF. DNA for the CDR3: TGTGCCAGCAGTGATACGGGGAGGAACACTGAAGCTTTCTTT.

This clonotype was counted only a few times. The gene calls are TRBV5-1 and TRBJ2-7; 13 nucleotides match TRBD2. The CDR3 is 17 amino acids. Germline V gene lookup returns CDR1 SGHRS and CDR2 YFSETQ. After removal of 4 bases from V and 4 bases from J, the junction contained 11 bases not matched to a gene. CDR3 nucleotide sequence: TGCGCCAGCAGCCCTTGGACTAGCGGGAGATCCTTTTACGAGCAGTACTTC. It translates to CASSPWTSGRSFYEQYF.

This clonotype was recorded at least ten times. The chain employs TRBV30 and TRBJ1-3; possibly TRBD1 for D (6 bases). The V gene lost 4 bases and the J gene lost 1 base, with 14 bases spanning the gap. CDR1 and CDR2 from the germline V gene are GTSNPN and SVGIG (reference sequence). The CDR3 has 15 amino acids. DNA of the CDR3: TGTGCCTGGAACACGGACAGAGGGTCTGGAAACACCATATATTTT. It yields the protein CAWNTDRGSGNTIYF. Full variable domain (rest looked up from reference TRBV30 and TRBJ1-3): SQTIHQWPATLVQPVGSPLSLECTVEGTSNPNLYWYRQAAGRGLQLLFYSVGIGQISSEVPQNLSASRPQDRQFILSSKKLLLSDSGFYLCAWNTDRGSGNTIYFGEGSWLTVV.

This chain links TRBV24-1 with TRBJ2-2, with 8 bases that match TRBD1. Germline CDR1 and CDR2: KGHDR and SFDVKD. With 3 bases clipped from V and 7 bases from J, the junction kept 3 bases outside the gene matches. CDR3 size: 14 residues. CDR3 nucleotides: TGTGCCACCAGTGATCCCGGACAGGGCGGGGAGCTGTTTTTT. It is translated as CATSDPGQGGELFF.